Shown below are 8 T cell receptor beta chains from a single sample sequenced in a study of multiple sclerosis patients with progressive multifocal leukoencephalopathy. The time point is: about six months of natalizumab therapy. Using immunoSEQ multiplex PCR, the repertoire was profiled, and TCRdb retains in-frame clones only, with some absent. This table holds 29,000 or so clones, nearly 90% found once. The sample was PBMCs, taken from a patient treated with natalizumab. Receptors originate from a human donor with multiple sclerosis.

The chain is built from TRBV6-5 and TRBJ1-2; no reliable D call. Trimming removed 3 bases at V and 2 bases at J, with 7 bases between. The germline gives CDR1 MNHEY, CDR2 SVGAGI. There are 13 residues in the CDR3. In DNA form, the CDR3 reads TGTGCCAGCAGTTATAAAGGGAACTATGGCTACACCTTC. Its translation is CASSYKGNYGYTF.

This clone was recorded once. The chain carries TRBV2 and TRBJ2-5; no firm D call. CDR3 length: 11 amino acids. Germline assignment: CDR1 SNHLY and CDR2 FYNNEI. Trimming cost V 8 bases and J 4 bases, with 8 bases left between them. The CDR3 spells CASRRGETQYF. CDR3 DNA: TGTGCCAGCCGGCGCGGAGAGACCCAGTACTTC.

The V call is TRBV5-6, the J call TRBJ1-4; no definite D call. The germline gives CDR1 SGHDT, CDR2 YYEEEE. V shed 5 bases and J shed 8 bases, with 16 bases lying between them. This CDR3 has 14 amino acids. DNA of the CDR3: TGTGCCAGCAGAGTTAAACCTCACTCAGAAAAACTGTTTTTT. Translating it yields CASRVKPHSEKLFF.

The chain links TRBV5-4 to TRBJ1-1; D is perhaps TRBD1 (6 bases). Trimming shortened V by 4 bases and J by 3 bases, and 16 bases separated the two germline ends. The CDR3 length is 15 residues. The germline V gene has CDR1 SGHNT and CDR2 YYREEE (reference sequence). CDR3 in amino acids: CASSPTGFRDTEAFF. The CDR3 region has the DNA TGTGCCAGCAGCCCTACAGGGTTTAGGGACACTGAAGCTTTCTTT.

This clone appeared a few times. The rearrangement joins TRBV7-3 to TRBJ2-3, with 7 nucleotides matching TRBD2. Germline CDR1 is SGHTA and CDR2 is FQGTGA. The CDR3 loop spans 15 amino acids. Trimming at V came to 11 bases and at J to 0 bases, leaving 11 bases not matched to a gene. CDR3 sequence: CACRHSGLSTDTQYF. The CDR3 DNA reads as TGTGCCTGTCGCCATAGCGGGCTTAGCACAGATACGCAGTATTTT.

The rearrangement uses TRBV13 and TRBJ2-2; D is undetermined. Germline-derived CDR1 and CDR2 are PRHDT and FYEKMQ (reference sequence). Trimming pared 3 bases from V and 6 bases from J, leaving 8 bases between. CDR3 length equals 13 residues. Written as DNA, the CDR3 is TGTGCCAGCAGCTTCCCTGTATCCGGGGAGCTGTTTTTT. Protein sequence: CASSFPVSGELFF.

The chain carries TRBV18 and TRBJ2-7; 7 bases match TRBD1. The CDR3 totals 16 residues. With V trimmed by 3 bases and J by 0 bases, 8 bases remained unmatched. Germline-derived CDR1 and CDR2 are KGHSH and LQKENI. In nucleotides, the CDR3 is TGTGCCAGCTCACCCTTGTCCGGGACAGACTCCTACGAGCAGTACTTC. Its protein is CASSPLSGTDSYEQYF.

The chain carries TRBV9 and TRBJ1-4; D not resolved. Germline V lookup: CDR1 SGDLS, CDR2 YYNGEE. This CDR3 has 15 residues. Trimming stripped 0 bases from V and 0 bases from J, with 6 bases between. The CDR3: CASSVGPATNEKLFF. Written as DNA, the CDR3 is TGTGCCAGCAGCGTAGGACCGGCAACTAATGAAAAACTGTTTTTT. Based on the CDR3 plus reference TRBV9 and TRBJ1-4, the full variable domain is DSGVTQTPKHLITATGQRVTLRCSPRSGDLSVYWYQQSLDQGLQFLIQYYNGEERAKGNILERFSAQQFPDLHSELNLSSLELGDSALYFCASSVGPATNEKLFFGSGTQLSVL.